This T cell receptor beta chain is drawn from a study of blood T cell repertoires in COVID-19. Original processing methods: How many nucleated cells were present was estimated from reference gene primer amplification. Sequencing was performed with immunoSEQ multiplex PCR; in TCRdb, only in-frame clones are kept and a portion is missing. V and J calls and clone size are copied from that table; D and trimming were computed from the DNA. The table lists approximately 210,000 clones, 80% to 90% of them singletons. Germline V gene sequence: CDR1 SGHAT, CDR2 FQNNGV. The CDR3 extends over 12 amino acids. Trimming cost V 0 bases and J 12 bases, with 11 bases left between them.

The chain couples TRBV11-2 to TRBJ1-1; possible D gene TRBD1, 5 bases. Sequencing was done on a sample of peripheral blood. This TCR was recovered from a man aged 18 to 30 with active or convalescent COVID-19. CDR3 DNA sequence: TGTGCCAGCAGCTTAGATCAGGGTCCGTCTTTCTTT. Translation: CASSLDQGPSFF.